Following are 7 T cell receptor beta chains from one sample sequenced in a study of blood T cells in healthy people across ages. Through a sample-barcoded 5' primer and a J-beta primer mix, a second PCR was run for about 6 to 11 cycles. Using its own MiXCR run on the 5' RACE reads, TCRdb lists one record per CDR3 protein. Of about 1.6 million distinct CDR3 sequences listed, about 31% were seen once; the top ten hold roughly 12%. The sample was blood. Source of these receptors: a woman in her twenties or thirties in good health.

This clonotype was observed many times. The J gene is TRBJ2-1, the V gene TRBV7-9, with D tentatively TRBD1 (6 bases). CDR1 is SEHNR and CDR2 is FQNEAQ in the germline V gene (reference sequence). This CDR3 is 13 amino acids long. The V gene lost 8 bases and the J gene lost 6 bases, with 14 bases spanning the gap. The CDR3 nucleotides read TGTGCCAGCGGGGGCAGGGCCGGCAATGAGCAGTTCTTC. As protein: CASGGRAGNEQFF.

The genes are TRBV6-1 and TRBJ1-1, with 7 nucleotides matching TRBD1. V shed 7 bases and J 5 bases; nucleotides not matched to a gene: 7. The germline V gene encodes CDR1 MNHNS and CDR2 SASEGT. This CDR3 contains 13 residues. CDR3 sequence: CASTGGSRTEAFF. DNA for the CDR3: TGTGCCAGCACAGGGGGATCAAGGACTGAAGCTTTCTTT.

The chain employs TRBV4-1 and TRBJ1-1; no clear D gene. This CDR3 is built from 16 residues. The germline gives CDR1 MGHRA, CDR2 YSYEKL. The ends were cut back, 1 base at V and 1 base at J, with 13 bases in the middle. CDR3 coding DNA: TGCGCCAGCAGCCAAGCGGGGATCCCAGGGAACACTGAAGCTTTCTTT. Its protein is CASSQAGIPGNTEAFF.

The rearrangement joins TRBV28 to TRBJ2-7; unclear D gene. The CDR3 totals 16 residues. The germline CDR1 and CDR2 sequences are MDHEN and SYDVKM. Trimming shortened V by 1 base and J by 2 bases, and 15 bases separated the two germline ends. Here the CDR3 DNA reads TGTGCCAGCAGTTTATTCCGCTCTGGAGTTGCCTACGAGCAGTACTTC. Protein product: CASSLFRSGVAYEQYF. The variable domain in full, with the rest retrieved from reference TRBV28 and TRBJ2-7, is DVKVTQSSRYLVKRTGEKVFLECVQDMDHENMFWYRQDPGLGLRLIYFSYDVKMKEKGDIPEGYSVSREKKERFSLILESASTNQTSMYLCASSLFRSGVAYEQYFGPGTRLTVT.

The chain couples TRBV6-2 or TRBV6-3 to TRBJ2-5; unclear D gene. This CDR3 is 13 amino acids long. V lost 7 bases and J lost 3, with 12 bases in between. Germline V gene lookup returns CDR1 MNHEY and CDR2 SVGEGT. CDR3 in amino acids: CASIGRNKETQYF. CDR3 DNA sequence: TGTGCCAGCATAGGCAGGAATAAAGAGACCCAGTACTTC.

The chain employs TRBV19 and TRBJ2-3; D is unresolved. There are 14 residues in the CDR3. The germline gives CDR1 LNHDA, CDR2 SQIVND (reference sequence). V lost 3 bases, J lost 2 bases, and 9 bases lay in between. The CDR3 DNA is TGTGCCAGTAGTATGAAGGGAAACACAGATACGCAGTATTTT. This translates into CASSMKGNTDTQYF.

CDR3 region: CASDPGDRNTEAFF. The CDR3 DNA is TGCGCCAGCGATCCGGGGGACCGGAACACTGAAGCTTTCTTT. V is TRBV5-1 and J is TRBJ1-1; TRBD1 might be the D (5 bases). Between the trimmed V and J ends, which lost 7 bases and 1 base, there was a span of 14 bases. The V gene's germline CDR1 is SGHRS and CDR2 YFSETQ. The CDR3 extends over 14 amino acids.